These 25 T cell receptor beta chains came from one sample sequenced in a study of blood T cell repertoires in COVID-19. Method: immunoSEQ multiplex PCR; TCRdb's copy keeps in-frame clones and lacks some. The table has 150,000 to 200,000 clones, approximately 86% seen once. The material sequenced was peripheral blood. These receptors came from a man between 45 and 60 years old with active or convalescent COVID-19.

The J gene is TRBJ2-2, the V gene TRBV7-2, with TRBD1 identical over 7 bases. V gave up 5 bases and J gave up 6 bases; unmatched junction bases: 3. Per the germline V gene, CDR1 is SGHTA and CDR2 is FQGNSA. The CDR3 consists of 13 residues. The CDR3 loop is CASSEQGPGELFF. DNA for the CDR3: TGTGCCAGCAGCGAACAGGGGCCCGGGGAGCTGTTTTTT. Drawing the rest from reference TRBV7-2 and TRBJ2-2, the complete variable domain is GAGVSQSPSNKVTEKGKDVELRCDPISGHTALYWYRQSLGQGLEFLIYFQGNSAPDKSGLPSDRFSAERTGGSVSTLTIQRTQQEDSAVYLCASSEQGPGELFFGEGSRLTVL.

The CDR3 reads CASTRGGDVYNSPLHF. The CDR3 DNA reads TGTGCCAGCACCAGAGGAGGTGACGTTTATAATTCACCCCTCCACTTT. The chain is built from TRBV27 and TRBJ1-6; D is unclear. There are 16 residues in the CDR3. Germline V gene sequence: CDR1 MNHEY, CDR2 SMNVEV (reference sequence). The V gene lost 7 bases and the J gene lost 4 bases, with 17 bases spanning the gap.

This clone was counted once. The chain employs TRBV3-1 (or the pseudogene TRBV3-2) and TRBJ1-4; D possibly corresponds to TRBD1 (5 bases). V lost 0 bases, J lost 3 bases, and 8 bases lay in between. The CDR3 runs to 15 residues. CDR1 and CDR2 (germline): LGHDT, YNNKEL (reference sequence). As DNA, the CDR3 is TGTGCCAGCAGCCAAGAAGGGGCTGCTAATGAAAAACTGTTTTTT. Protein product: CASSQEGAANEKLFF.

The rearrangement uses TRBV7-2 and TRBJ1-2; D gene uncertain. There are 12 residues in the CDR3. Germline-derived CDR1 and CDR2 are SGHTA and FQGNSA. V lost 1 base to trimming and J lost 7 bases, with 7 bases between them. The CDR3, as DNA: TGTGCCAGCAGCTTAGGCACTTTTGGCTACACCTTC. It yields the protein CASSLGTFGYTF.

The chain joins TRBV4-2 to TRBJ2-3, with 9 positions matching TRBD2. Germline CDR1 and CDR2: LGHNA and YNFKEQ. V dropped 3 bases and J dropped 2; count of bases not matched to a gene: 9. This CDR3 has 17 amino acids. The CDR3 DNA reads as TGTGCCAGCAGCCAGGAAATAGCGGGAGAACACACAGATACGCAGTATTTT. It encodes CASSQEIAGEHTDTQYF.

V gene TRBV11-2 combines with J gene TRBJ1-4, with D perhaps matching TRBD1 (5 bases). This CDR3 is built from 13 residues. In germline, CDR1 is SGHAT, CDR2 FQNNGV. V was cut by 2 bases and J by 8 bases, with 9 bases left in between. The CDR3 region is CASSLSNREKLFF. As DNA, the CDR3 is TGTGCCAGCAGCTTATCCAACAGGGAAAAACTGTTTTTT.

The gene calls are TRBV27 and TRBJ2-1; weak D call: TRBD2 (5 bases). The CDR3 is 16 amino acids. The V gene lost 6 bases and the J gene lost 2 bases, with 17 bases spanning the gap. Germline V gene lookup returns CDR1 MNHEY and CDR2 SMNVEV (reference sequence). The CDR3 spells CASSPSPGNPYNEQFF. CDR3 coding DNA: TGTGCCAGCAGCCCCTCTCCGGGAAATCCCTACAATGAGCAGTTCTTC.

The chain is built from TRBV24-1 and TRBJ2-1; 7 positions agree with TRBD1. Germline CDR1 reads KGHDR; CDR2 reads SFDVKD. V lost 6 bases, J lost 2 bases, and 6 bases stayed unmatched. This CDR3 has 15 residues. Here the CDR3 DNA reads TGTGCCACCAGTCAAGGGGGCCTTACCTACAATGAGCAGTTCTTC. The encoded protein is CATSQGGLTYNEQFF.

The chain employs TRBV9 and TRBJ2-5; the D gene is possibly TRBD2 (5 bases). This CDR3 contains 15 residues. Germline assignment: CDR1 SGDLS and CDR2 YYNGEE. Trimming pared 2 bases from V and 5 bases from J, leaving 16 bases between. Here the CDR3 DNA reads TGTGCCAGCAGCGTTAGGCTAGCTGGGATGGAGACCCAGTACTTC. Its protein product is CASSVRLAGMETQYF.

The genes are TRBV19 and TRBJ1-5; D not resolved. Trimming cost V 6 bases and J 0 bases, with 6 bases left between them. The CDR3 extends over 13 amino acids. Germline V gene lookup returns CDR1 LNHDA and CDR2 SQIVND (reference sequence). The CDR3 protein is CASSRSSNQPQHF. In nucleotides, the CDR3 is TGTGCCAGTAGCCGGAGTAGCAATCAGCCCCAGCATTTT.

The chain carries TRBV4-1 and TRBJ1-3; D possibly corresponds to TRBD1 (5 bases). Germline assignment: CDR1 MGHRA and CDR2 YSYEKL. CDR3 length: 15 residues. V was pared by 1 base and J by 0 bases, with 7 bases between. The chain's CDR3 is CASSQGGGSGNTIYF. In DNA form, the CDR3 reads TGCGCCAGCAGCCAAGGGGGGGGCTCTGGAAACACCATATATTTT.

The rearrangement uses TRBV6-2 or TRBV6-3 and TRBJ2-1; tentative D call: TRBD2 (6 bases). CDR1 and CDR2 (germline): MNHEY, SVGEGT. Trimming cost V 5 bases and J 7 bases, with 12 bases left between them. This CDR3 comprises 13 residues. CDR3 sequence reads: CASSTRLVNEQFF. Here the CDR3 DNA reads TGTGCCAGCAGTACCCGACTAGTAAATGAGCAGTTCTTC.

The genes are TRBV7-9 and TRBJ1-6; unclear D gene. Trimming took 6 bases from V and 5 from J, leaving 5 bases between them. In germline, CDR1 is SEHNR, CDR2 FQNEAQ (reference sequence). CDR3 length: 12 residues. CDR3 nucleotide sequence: TGTGCCAGCAGTTTTAATAATTCACCCCTCCACTTT. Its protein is CASSFNNSPLHF. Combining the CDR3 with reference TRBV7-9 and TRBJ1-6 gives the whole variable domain DTGVSQNPRHKITKRGQNVTFRCDPISEHNRLYWYRQTLGQGPEFLTYFQNEAQLEKSRLLSDRFSAERPKGSFSTLEIQRTEQGDSAMYLCASSFNNSPLHFGNGTRLTVT.

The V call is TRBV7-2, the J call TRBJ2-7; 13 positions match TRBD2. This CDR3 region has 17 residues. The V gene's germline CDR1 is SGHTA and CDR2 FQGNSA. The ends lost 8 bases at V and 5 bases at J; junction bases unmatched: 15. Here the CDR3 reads CASQTSGGPPRVHEQYF. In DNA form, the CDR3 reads TGTGCCAGCCAGACTAGCGGGGGGCCCCCCCGAGTCCACGAGCAGTACTTC.

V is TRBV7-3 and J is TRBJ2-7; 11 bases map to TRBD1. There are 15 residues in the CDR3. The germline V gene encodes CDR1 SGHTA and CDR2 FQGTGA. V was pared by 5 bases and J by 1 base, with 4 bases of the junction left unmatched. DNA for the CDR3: TGTGCCAGCAGCCGGGGGACAGGGGGTTCCTACGAGCAGTACTTC. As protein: CASSRGTGGSYEQYF.

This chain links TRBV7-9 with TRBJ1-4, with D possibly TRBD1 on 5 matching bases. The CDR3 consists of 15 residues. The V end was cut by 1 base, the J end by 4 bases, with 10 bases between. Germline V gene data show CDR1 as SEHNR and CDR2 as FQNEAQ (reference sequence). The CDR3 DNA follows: TGTGCCAGCAGCTTAGGGTCGCAGGGTAATGAAAAACTGTTTTTT. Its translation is CASSLGSQGNEKLFF.

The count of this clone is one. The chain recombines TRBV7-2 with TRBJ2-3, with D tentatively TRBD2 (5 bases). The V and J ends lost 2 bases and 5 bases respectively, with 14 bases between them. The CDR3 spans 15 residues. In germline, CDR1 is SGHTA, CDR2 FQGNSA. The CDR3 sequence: CASSLSYSGGDTQYF. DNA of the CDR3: TGTGCCAGCAGCTTATCTTACAGCGGAGGAGATACGCAGTATTTT.

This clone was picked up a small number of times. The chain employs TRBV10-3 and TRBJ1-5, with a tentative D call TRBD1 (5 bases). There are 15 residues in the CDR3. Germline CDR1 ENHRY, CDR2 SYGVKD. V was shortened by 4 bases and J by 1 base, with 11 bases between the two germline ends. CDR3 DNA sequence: TGTGCCATCAGTGGCGGGGACGGAAGCAATCAGCCCCAGCATTTT. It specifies CAISGGDGSNQPQHF.

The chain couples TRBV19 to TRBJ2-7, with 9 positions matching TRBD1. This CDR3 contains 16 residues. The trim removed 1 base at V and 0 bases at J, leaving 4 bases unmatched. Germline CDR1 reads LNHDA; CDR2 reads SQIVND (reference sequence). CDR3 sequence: CASSIGRTGVSYEQYF. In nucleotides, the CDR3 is TGTGCCAGTAGTATAGGGAGGACAGGGGTCTCCTACGAGCAGTACTTC.

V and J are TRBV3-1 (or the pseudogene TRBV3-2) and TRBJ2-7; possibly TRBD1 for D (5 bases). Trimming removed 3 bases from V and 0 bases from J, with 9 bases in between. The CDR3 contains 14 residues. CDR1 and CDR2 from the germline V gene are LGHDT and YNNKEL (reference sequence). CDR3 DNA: TGTGCCAGCAGCCAGGACACCTACTCCTACGAGCAGTACTTC. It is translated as CASSQDTYSYEQYF.

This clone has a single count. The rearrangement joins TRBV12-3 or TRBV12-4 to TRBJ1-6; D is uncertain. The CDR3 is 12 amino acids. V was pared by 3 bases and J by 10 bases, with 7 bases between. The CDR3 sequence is CASSFNESPLHF. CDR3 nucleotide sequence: TGTGCCAGCAGTTTCAATGAGTCACCCCTCCACTTT.

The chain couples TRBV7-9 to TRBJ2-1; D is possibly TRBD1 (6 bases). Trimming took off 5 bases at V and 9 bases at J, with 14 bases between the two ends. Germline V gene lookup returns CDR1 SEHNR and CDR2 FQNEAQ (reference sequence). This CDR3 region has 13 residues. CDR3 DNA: TGTGCCAGCAGCACAGACAGGCCGGTTGAGCAGTTCTTC. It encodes CASSTDRPVEQFF.

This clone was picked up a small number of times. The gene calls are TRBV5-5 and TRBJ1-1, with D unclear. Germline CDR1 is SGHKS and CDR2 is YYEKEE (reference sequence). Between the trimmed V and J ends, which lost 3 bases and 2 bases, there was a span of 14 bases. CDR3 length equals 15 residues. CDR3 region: CASSSGTLANTEAFF. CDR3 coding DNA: TGTGCCAGCAGCTCTGGCACATTAGCTAACACTGAAGCTTTCTTT.

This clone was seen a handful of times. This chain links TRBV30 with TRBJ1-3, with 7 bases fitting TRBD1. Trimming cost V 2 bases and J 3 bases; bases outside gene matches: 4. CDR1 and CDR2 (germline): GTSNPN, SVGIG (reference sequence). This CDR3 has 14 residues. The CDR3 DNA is TGTGCCTGGAGTCCCGGGACAGTTGGAAACACCATATATTTT. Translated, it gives CAWSPGTVGNTIYF.

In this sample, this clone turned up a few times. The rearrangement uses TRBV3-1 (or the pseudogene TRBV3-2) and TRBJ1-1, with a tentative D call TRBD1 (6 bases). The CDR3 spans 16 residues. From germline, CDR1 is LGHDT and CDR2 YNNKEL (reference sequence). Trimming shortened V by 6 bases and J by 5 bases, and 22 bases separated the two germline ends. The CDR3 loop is CASRPSGRGVGTEAFF. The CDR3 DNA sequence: TGTGCCAGCAGACCTTCCGGGAGGGGGGTCGGGACTGAAGCTTTCTTT.